This T cell receptor (beta chain) was identified during a study of blood T cell repertoires in COVID-19. In the study overall: The United States, Italy and Spain supplied acute and convalescent COVID-19 samples. In each case, the material was cDNA or gDNA derived from T cells, B-cell-depleted T cells, or PBMCs.

The V gene lost 0 bases and the J gene lost 3 bases, with 18 bases spanning the gap. Germline values: CDR1 MRHNA, CDR2 SNTAGT. CDR3 size: 18 residues. The data were produced by immunoSEQ multiplex PCR, yet TCRdb's version contains in-frame clones alone and is incomplete. The data contain some 250,000 clones, around 90% of them singletons. Source material: peripheral blood. The sequence was collected from a woman aged 25-40 years with acute or convalescent COVID-19. The genes are TRBV6-4 and TRBJ2-1; a possible D gene is TRBD2 (6 bases). The CDR3 nucleotides read TGTGCCAGCAGTGACTCCTGGTGTTTGCCGGAGGGCTACAATGAGCAGTTCTTC. This sequence encodes CASSDSWCLPEGYNEQFF.